One sample yielded the 13 T cell receptor beta chains listed below, sequenced in a study of siplizumab effects on memory and regulatory T cells. Measured with immunoSEQ multiplex PCR; TCRdb has only the in-frame clones, and not every one. The repertoire holds 100,000 or so clones, with roughly 91% as singletons. Sample: CD4+ T cells sorted from blood. These receptors all come from a human donor in good health.

The genes are TRBV7-9 and TRBJ2-1; D is unclear. V lost 5 bases and J 6 bases, leaving 17 bases between the germline ends. CDR3 length: 15 residues. Germline loops: CDR1 SEHNR, CDR2 FQNEAQ (reference sequence). The CDR3 DNA sequence: TGTGCCAGCAGCCCCCGTAAGAGCTTGGGCAATGAGCAGTTCTTC. It codes for CASSPRKSLGNEQFF.

The rearrangement joins TRBV7-3 to TRBJ2-1; D not certain. The germline V gene has CDR1 SGHTA and CDR2 FQGTGA. V lost 2 bases to trimming and J lost 8 bases, with 10 bases between them. This CDR3 has 13 amino acids. Written as DNA, the CDR3 is TGTGCCAGCAGCTTAGCCGAGGAGCATGAGCAGTTCTTC. The encoded protein is CASSLAEEHEQFF.

The rearrangement joins TRBV2 to TRBJ2-1, with 14 positions matching TRBD2. The V gene end was trimmed by 2 bases and the J gene end by 1 base; junction bases not matched to a gene: 16. The CDR3 is made up of 22 amino acids. From germline, CDR1 is SNHLY and CDR2 FYNNEI. CDR3 in amino acids: CASSEKSELTSGGGWSYNEQFF. The CDR3, as DNA: TGTGCCAGCAGTGAAAAATCCGAGTTGACTAGCGGGGGGGGTTGGTCCTACAATGAGCAGTTCTTC.

The rearrangement uses TRBV25-1 and TRBJ1-2, with TRBD1 identical over 8 bases. V gave up 2 bases and J gave up 13 bases; unmatched junction bases: 9. Germline V gives CDR1 MGHDK, CDR2 SYGVNS. The CDR3 has 13 residues. The CDR3 DNA reads as TGTGCCAGCAGTGAACAAGACAGGGGCCGCCTCACCTTC. Its translation is CASSEQDRGRLTF.

V gene TRBV6-6 combines with J gene TRBJ1-6; 8 bases agree with TRBD1. The V gene end was trimmed by 5 bases and the J gene end by 11 bases; junction bases not matched to a gene: 8. Germline-derived CDR1 and CDR2 are MNHNY and SVGAGI (reference sequence). The CDR3 loop spans 14 amino acids. DNA for the CDR3: TGTGCCAGCAGTCGAGACAGGGGAAGTCCACCCCTCCACTTT. Translating it yields CASSRDRGSPPLHF.

The J gene is TRBJ2-3, the V gene TRBV2, with 7 bases fitting TRBD2. Per the germline V gene, CDR1 is SNHLY and CDR2 is FYNNEI. Trimming removed 2 bases from V and 8 bases from J; junction bases left unmatched: 7. The CDR3 has 14 residues. The CDR3 loop is CASSELWTSGTQYF. CDR3 in DNA: TGTGCCAGCAGTGAACTGTGGACTAGTGGTACGCAGTATTTT.

The chain couples TRBV6-4 to TRBJ1-4; 8 bases agree with TRBD1. CDR1 and CDR2 (germline): MRHNA, SNTAGT. The CDR3 covers 14 residues. J was trimmed by 6 bases and V by 5 bases; bases with no gene match: 5. The CDR3 DNA sequence: TGTGCCAGCAGTAGGACAGGGTTGCATGAAAAACTGTTTTTT. Protein: CASSRTGLHEKLFF.

The chain links TRBV6-6 to TRBJ1-4; perhaps TRBD1 as D (6 bases). Germline values: CDR1 MNHNY, CDR2 SVGAGI (reference sequence). The V and J ends lost 6 bases and 4 bases respectively, with 18 bases between them. There are 16 residues in the CDR3. The CDR3 loop reads CASSLLRGGLNEKLFF. CDR3 nucleotide sequence: TGTGCCAGCAGCCTGCTGAGAGGGGGACTTAATGAAAAACTGTTTTTT.

The gene calls are TRBV6-4 and TRBJ1-2; TRBD1 matches 11 bases. The V gene's germline CDR1 is MRHNA and CDR2 SNTAGT. Trimming took 8 bases from V and 4 from J; bases not matched to a gene: 12. This CDR3 has 16 amino acids. Written as DNA, the CDR3 is TGTGCCAGCTCGAGGAATGGACAGGGGGCAAGCTATGGCTACACCTTC. It translates to CASSRNGQGASYGYTF.

The gene calls are TRBV2 and TRBJ2-2, with D uncertain. The CDR3 is 13 residues long. V was clipped by 6 bases and J by 5 bases, with 10 bases between them. Germline V CDR1 and CDR2: SNHLY, FYNNEI. The CDR3 DNA sequence: TGTGCCAGCAGCGTAGGGTTTACCGGGGAGCTGTTTTTT. Protein product: CASSVGFTGELFF.

The rearrangement links TRBV11-2 to TRBJ1-5, with D unclear. The V end lost 0 bases, the J end lost 4 bases, and 7 bases lay between the germline ends. Germline loops: CDR1 SGHAT, CDR2 FQNNGV. The length of the CDR3 is 14 residues. CDR3: CASSLEATNQPQHF. Written as DNA, the CDR3 is TGTGCCAGCAGCTTAGAGGCAACTAATCAGCCCCAGCATTTT.

The chain employs TRBV7-9 and TRBJ2-1, with 13 bases aligning to TRBD2. V shed 8 bases, J shed 1 base, and the junction held 11 bases outside the gene matches. Germline-derived CDR1 and CDR2 are SEHNR and FQNEAQ (reference sequence). This CDR3 is 18 amino acids long. CDR3 amino acids: CASQLLAGGPGSYNEQFF. The CDR3 DNA is TGTGCCAGCCAACTACTAGCGGGAGGGCCTGGGTCCTACAATGAGCAGTTCTTC.

The rearrangement uses TRBV5-6 and TRBJ2-3; D perhaps matches TRBD2 (7 bases). With 0 bases removed from V and 1 base from J, the gap between germline ends came to 9 bases. This CDR3 is built from 15 residues. Germline V gives CDR1 SGHDT, CDR2 YYEEEE. CDR3 residues: CASSLEGGGTDTQYF. For the CDR3, the DNA is TGTGCCAGCAGCTTGGAAGGGGGGGGCACAGATACGCAGTATTTT.